This is a list of T cell receptor beta chains from one sample in a study of T-cell reconstitution after alpha-beta-depleted transplantation in children. TCRdb re-analysed the PCR reads in MiXCR, keeping a single row per CDR3 protein. This sample has more than 200,000 distinct CDR3 sequences, with 25% found just once. The sequenced sample was PBMCs, obtained before TCRalphabeta/CD19-depleted stem cell transplant. These receptors came from a girl under 10 years old with Fanconi anemia, due to receive a stem cell transplant. The CDR3 runs from the conserved cysteine through the conserved F or W. Fields, in order: V gene, J gene, clone size, CDR3 protein. The size field is filled for only some rows; it gives once, few, many or a size class.

v_call: TRBV7-2
j_call: TRBJ1-1
clone_size: few
cdr3_aa: CASSLDSSPNTEAFF

v_call: TRBV29-1
j_call: TRBJ2-1
clone_size: few
cdr3_aa: CSVVNRAGLYNEQFF

v_call: TRBV28
j_call: TRBJ2-1
clone_size: NA
cdr3_aa: CASSLNPAWTSGLYNEQFF

v_call: TRBV9
j_call: TRBJ2-3
clone_size: NA
cdr3_aa: CASSVGSTRSTDTQYF

v_call: TRBV20-1
j_call: TRBJ2-7
clone_size: many
cdr3_aa: CSARAPGGPDEQYF

v_call: TRBV29-1
j_call: TRBJ2-3
clone_size: many
cdr3_aa: CSVDAVGRTDTQYF

v_call: TRBV20-1
j_call: TRBJ2-4
clone_size: NA
cdr3_aa: CSARILAGGRGDKNIQYF

v_call: TRBV29-1
j_call: TRBJ1-2
clone_size: NA
cdr3_aa: CSARRGGHGYTF

v_call: TRBV29-1
j_call: TRBJ2-7
clone_size: NA
cdr3_aa: CSVARGLLSEQYF

v_call: TRBV11-2
j_call: TRBJ2-7
clone_size: many
cdr3_aa: CASSLRGRWSYEQYF

v_call: TRBV4-2
j_call: TRBJ2-3
clone_size: many
cdr3_aa: CASSQDRLAGGSTDTQYF

v_call: TRBV6-1
j_call: TRBJ2-3
clone_size: NA
cdr3_aa: CASSRTGRPDTQYF

v_call: TRBV7-2
j_call: TRBJ2-4
clone_size: NA
cdr3_aa: CASSLDRLAKNIQYF

v_call: TRBV4-2
j_call: TRBJ2-5
clone_size: few
cdr3_aa: CASSQEGRAQETQYF

v_call: TRBV20-1
j_call: TRBJ2-7
clone_size: NA
cdr3_aa: CSVRDPAGISYEQYF

v_call: TRBV29-1
j_call: TRBJ2-3
clone_size: few
cdr3_aa: CSIQGGTDTQYF

v_call: TRBV10-3
j_call: TRBJ2-7
clone_size: NA
cdr3_aa: CAISEPMGGAGISYEQYF

v_call: TRBV29-1
j_call: TRBJ2-3
clone_size: many
cdr3_aa: CSVEAWDRSTDTQYF

v_call: TRBV7-2
j_call: TRBJ2-1
clone_size: NA
cdr3_aa: CASSRTGTPKNEQFF

v_call: TRBV27
j_call: TRBJ2-5
clone_size: many
cdr3_aa: CASSSPGLDGTQYF

v_call: TRBV20-1
j_call: TRBJ2-5
clone_size: few
cdr3_aa: CSARDRRLESQYF

v_call: TRBV20-1
j_call: TRBJ1-5
clone_size: many
cdr3_aa: CSARESTVYQPQHF

v_call: TRBV7-2
j_call: TRBJ2-7
clone_size: few
cdr3_aa: CASSITGGPYEQYF

v_call: TRBV20-1
j_call: TRBJ2-7
clone_size: many
cdr3_aa: CSASPGLAGYEQYF

v_call: TRBV25-1
j_call: TRBJ2-3
clone_size: few
cdr3_aa: CASSENLGFLTDTQYF

v_call: TRBV28
j_call: TRBJ2-2
clone_size: NA
cdr3_aa: CASSPPPREASAGELFF

v_call: TRBV11-2
j_call: TRBJ2-3
clone_size: NA
cdr3_aa: CASSSVSRGGDTQYF

v_call: TRBV28
j_call: TRBJ2-1
clone_size: NA
cdr3_aa: CASSPSGTGGYEQFF

v_call: TRBV29-1
j_call: TRBJ2-2
clone_size: few
cdr3_aa: CSVDPRNTGELFF

v_call: TRBV20-1
j_call: TRBJ2-3
clone_size: NA
cdr3_aa: CSARDFGGADTQYF

v_call: TRBV7-3
j_call: TRBJ2-1
clone_size: NA
cdr3_aa: CASSLSGLGNEQFF

v_call: TRBV29-1
j_call: TRBJ2-5
clone_size: NA
cdr3_aa: CSGVDWPQETQYF

v_call: TRBV20-1
j_call: TRBJ2-1
clone_size: many
cdr3_aa: CSARDSTSGSYNEQFF

v_call: TRBV12-3/TRBV12-4
j_call: TRBJ1-2
clone_size: NA
cdr3_aa: CASSPSQGANGYTF

v_call: TRBV5-1
j_call: TRBJ2-3
clone_size: once
cdr3_aa: CASSLGGLAGGRSDTQYF

v_call: TRBV28
j_call: TRBJ2-2
clone_size: many
cdr3_aa: CASNPPGLGAGELFF

v_call: TRBV5-1
j_call: TRBJ2-5
clone_size: many
cdr3_aa: CASSNTGTGQETQYF

v_call: TRBV10-3
j_call: TRBJ2-7
clone_size: NA
cdr3_aa: CATTGEYEQYF

v_call: TRBV28
j_call: TRBJ2-1
clone_size: NA
cdr3_aa: CASKGLAGYNEQFF

v_call: TRBV28
j_call: TRBJ2-3
clone_size: NA
cdr3_aa: CARGAGDTQYF

v_call: TRBV5-1
j_call: TRBJ2-7
clone_size: few
cdr3_aa: CASRDRENLYEQYF